Below are 28 T cell receptor beta chains sequenced from a single sample in a study of T cells after yellow fever vaccination. TCRdb reanalysed the 5' RACE reads using MiXCR and keeps one entry per CDR3 protein. The sample contains around 230,000 distinct CDR3 sequences, roughly 6.3% of which appear only once. The starting material was CD4+ T cells sorted from PBMCs, obtained on the day of the yellow fever booster vaccination. These TCRs come from a man younger than 40 who received the YFV17D yellow fever vaccine.

The chain combines TRBV6-1 with TRBJ2-2, with 9 bases fitting TRBD1. J lost 4 bases, V lost 6 bases, and 9 bases had no gene match. This CDR3 region has 16 residues. Germline V CDR1 and CDR2: MNHNS, SASEGT. The chain's CDR3 is CASSRRQGGSTGELFF. The CDR3 DNA follows: TGTGCCAGCAGCCGTAGACAGGGGGGGAGCACCGGGGAGCTGTTTTTT.

This CDR3 is CASSSHPGVTEAFF. The CDR3 region has the DNA TGCGCCAGCAGCAGCCACCCGGGGGTCACTGAAGCTTTCTTT. This sequence joins TRBV5-1 and TRBJ1-1, with a tentative D call TRBD1 (5 bases). Germline lookup yields CDR1 SGHRS and CDR2 YFSETQ. The CDR3 runs 14 residues. Between the trimmed V and J ends, which lost 4 bases and 4 bases, there was a span of 14 bases.

The chain links TRBV4-3 to TRBJ1-2; D unresolved. The CDR3 has 15 amino acids. The ends were cut back, 0 bases at V and 4 bases at J, with 12 bases in the middle. Germline CDR1 reads LGHNA; CDR2 reads YSLEER. This chain's CDR3 is CASSQESGRAYGYTF. CDR3 DNA: TGCGCCAGCAGCCAAGAGTCGGGGAGGGCCTATGGCTACACCTTC.

This chain uses TRBV7-9 with TRBJ2-3; TRBD1 is a possible D gene (5 bases). V was shortened by 5 bases and J by 0 bases, with 15 bases between the two germline ends. The CDR3 consists of 16 residues. The germline CDR1 and CDR2 sequences are SEHNR and FQNEAQ (reference sequence). In DNA, the CDR3 is TGTGCCAGCAGCCCGTGGCGGACACTTAGCACAGATACGCAGTATTTT. It specifies CASSPWRTLSTDTQYF.

With respect to this clonotype: A much larger clone sits a single nucleotide away, making a read error possible. The rearrangement links TRBV28 to TRBJ2-7; no clear D. The CDR3 contains 12 residues. Germline CDR1 MDHEN, CDR2 SYDVKM. Trimming removed 3 bases from V and 4 bases from J, with 7 bases in between. In DNA, the CDR3 is TGTGCCAGCAGTTTCCTTCGATACGAGCAGTACTTC. Translation: CASSFLRYEQYF.

This clonotype was found a few times. V gene TRBV5-6 combines with J gene TRBJ2-2, with a weak D call TRBD1 (5 bases). This CDR3 has 15 residues. Trimming pared 6 bases from V and 3 bases from J, leaving 15 bases between. Germline V gene sequence: CDR1 SGHDT, CDR2 YYEEEE. CDR3 sequence: CASTPQGLDTGELFF. The CDR3, as DNA: TGTGCCAGCACCCCCCAGGGTTTGGACACCGGGGAGCTGTTTTTT.

This clonotype has just a few counts. This chain uses TRBV20-1 with TRBJ2-1; 11 bases match TRBD2. Germline V gene lookup returns CDR1 DFQATT and CDR2 SNEGSKA (reference sequence). This CDR3 spans 15 amino acids. V lost 5 bases, J lost 7 bases, and 10 bases stayed unmatched. CDR3 sequence: CSAVNSGRVRNEQFF. The CDR3 bases are TGCAGTGCTGTTAATAGCGGGAGGGTGAGGAATGAGCAGTTCTTC.

This clonotype was found a few times. The chain employs TRBV30 and TRBJ2-2; the D is unclear. This CDR3 is 12 amino acids long. With 2 bases removed from V and 3 bases from J, the gap between germline ends came to 4 bases. In germline, CDR1 is GTSNPN, CDR2 SVGIG (reference sequence). The CDR3 DNA reads as TGTGCCTGGAGTCACTACACCGGGGAGCTGTTTTTT. Translating it yields CAWSHYTGELFF.

This clonotype was recorded a few times. The rearrangement links TRBV5-4 to TRBJ2-7, with no clear D. The germline gives CDR1 SGHNT, CDR2 YYREEE (reference sequence). CDR3 length: 14 residues. The germline V and J ends were trimmed by 3 bases and 2 bases, with 12 bases remaining between them. CDR3 sequence reads: CASSSAETPYEQYF. CDR3 sequence (DNA): TGTGCCAGCAGCTCGGCTGAGACGCCCTACGAGCAGTACTTC.

This clonotype was counted between two and nine times. This chain connects TRBV9 to TRBJ2-5; perhaps TRBD1 as D (7 bases). V lost 4 bases to trimming and J lost 5 bases, with 12 bases between them. The CDR3 length is 13 residues. CDR1 and CDR2 from the germline V gene are SGDLS and YYNGEE. For the CDR3, the DNA is TGTGCCAGCAGCTCAGGGGGGCGTGAGACCCAGTACTTC. It specifies CASSSGGRETQYF.

This clonotype came up a few times. J is TRBJ2-2 and V is TRBV10-3; D is ambiguous. The V gene lost 6 bases and the J gene lost 6 bases, with 5 bases spanning the gap. Germline assignment: CDR1 ENHRY and CDR2 SYGVKD. The CDR3 consists of 11 residues. CDR3 loop: CAISLSGELFF. CDR3 sequence (DNA): TGTGCCATCAGCCTTTCCGGGGAGCTGTTTTTT.

This clonotype was seen repeatedly, ten times or more. This rearrangement joins TRBV19 to TRBJ1-5; 10 bases are shared with TRBD1. Germline V gene lookup returns CDR1 LNHDA and CDR2 SQIVND (reference sequence). V trimming: 5 bases; J trimming: 7 bases; junction bases outside the gene matches: 8. The CDR3 spans 15 residues. CDR3 in amino acids: CASSSTGQGSQPQHF. CDR3 nucleotide sequence: TGTGCCAGTAGTTCGACGGGACAGGGGTCCCAGCCCCAGCATTTT.

The chain has TRBV7-2 and TRBJ2-4; D tentatively fits TRBD1 or TRBD2 (6 bases each). The CDR3 length is 11 residues. The V end was cut by 4 bases, the J end by 12 bases, with 10 bases between. The germline V gene has CDR1 SGHTA and CDR2 FQGNSA. The CDR3 coding sequence is TGTGCCAGCAGCTATAGGGGGGCTCAGTACTTC. Its protein is CASSYRGAQYF.

V and J are TRBV5-1 and TRBJ2-3; no clear D gene. The length of the CDR3 is 15 residues. Trimming took off 1 base at V and 2 bases at J, with 11 bases between the two ends. Germline loops: CDR1 SGHRS, CDR2 YFSETQ. For the CDR3, the DNA is TGCGCCAGCAGCTTGACAACAAGGGCCACAGATACGCAGTATTTT. This gives the protein CASSLTTRATDTQYF.

The chain links TRBV12-3 or TRBV12-4 to TRBJ2-2; no reliable D call. The CDR3 is made up of 11 amino acids. Trimming left V 5 bases short and J 9 bases short, with 7 bases between. CDR3 protein: CASSTYRELFF. The CDR3 DNA is TGTGCCAGCAGTACCTACAGGGAGCTGTTTTTT.

V and J are TRBV7-9 and TRBJ2-7; 12 nucleotides line up with TRBD2. With V trimmed by 5 bases and J by 0 bases, 8 bases remained unmatched. CDR1 is SEHNR and CDR2 is FQNEAQ in the germline V gene (reference sequence). The CDR3 contains 17 residues. CDR3: CASSARTSGRSSYEQYF. In DNA form, the CDR3 reads TGTGCCAGCAGCGCAAGAACTAGCGGGAGGAGCTCCTACGAGCAGTACTTC.

The sample holds one count of this clonotype. Being one base from a much bigger clone, this may be a read error. The V call is TRBV7-2, the J call TRBJ2-5; unclear D gene. Trimming pared 5 bases from V and 5 bases from J, leaving 18 bases between. The germline V gene has CDR1 SGHTA and CDR2 FQGNSA. The CDR3 is 15 amino acids. For the CDR3, the DNA is TGTGCCAGCAGCCCTCGCTCTCAACACTGGGAGACCCAGTACTTC. Translation: CASSPRSQHWETQYF. Full variable domain (outside the CDR3, taken from reference TRBV7-2 and TRBJ2-5): GAGVSQSPSNKVTEKGKDVELRCDPISGHTALYWYRQSLGQGLEFLIYFQGNSAPDKSGLPSDRFSAERTGGSVSTLTIQRTQQEDSAVYLCASSPRSQHWETQYFGPGTRLLVL.

This clonotype was picked up a small number of times. The CDR3 spells CASSLRGTSGRGSGANVLTF. The CDR3 region has the DNA TGTGCCAGCAGCTTACGCGGGACTAGCGGGAGGGGCTCTGGGGCCAACGTCCTGACTTTC. J is TRBJ2-6 and V is TRBV7-8, with 16 nucleotides matching TRBD2. V lost 2 bases and J lost 0; bases outside the gene matches: 4. This CDR3 region has 20 residues. Germline V CDR1 and CDR2: SGHVS, FQNEAQ.

Remarks on this clonotype: A much larger clone sits a single nucleotide away, making a read error possible. The gene calls are TRBV6-2 or TRBV6-3 and TRBJ2-7; 7 positions agree with TRBD2. The germline V gene encodes CDR1 MNHEY and CDR2 SVGEGT. This CDR3 comprises 16 residues. The CDR3 is CTSSRGLELRTYEQYF. CDR3 sequence (DNA): TGTACCAGCAGTCGCGGACTAGAATTGAGGACCTACGAGCAGTACTTC.

This clonotype was counted at least ten times. The genes are TRBV12-3 or TRBV12-4 and TRBJ2-7; D is unresolved. The CDR3 runs to 14 residues. The V gene lost 3 bases and the J gene lost 0 bases, with 9 bases spanning the gap. The chain's CDR3 is CASSFSRSSYEQYF. The CDR3 coding sequence is TGTGCCAGCAGTTTTAGTCGGAGCTCCTACGAGCAGTACTTC.

At least ten counts were recorded for this clonotype. The V gene is TRBV30, the J gene TRBJ1-6; D not certain. This CDR3 spans 13 amino acids. The V and J ends lost 2 bases and 11 bases respectively, with 13 bases between them. CDR1 is GTSNPN, CDR2 SVGIG, per germline (reference sequence). In DNA form, the CDR3 reads TGTGCCTGGAGTCCGCTCACCTCAACACCCCTCCACTTT. This sequence encodes CAWSPLTSTPLHF. The whole variable domain, filled in from reference TRBV30 and TRBJ1-6, reads SQTIHQWPATLVQPVGSPLSLECTVEGTSNPNLYWYRQAAGRGLQLLFYSVGIGQISSEVPQNLSASRPQDRQFILSSKKLLLSDSGFYLCAWSPLTSTPLHFGNGTRLTVT.

The sample holds a few counts of this clonotype. The chain uses TRBV18 and TRBJ2-7; TRBD2 aligns across 12 bases. This CDR3 is built from 16 residues. Germline lookup yields CDR1 KGHSH and CDR2 LQKENI. The V segment lost 1 base and the J segment 2 bases; nucleotides outside the gene matches: 3. CDR3 nucleotides: TGTGCCAGCTCACCACGGACTAGCGGGACGACCTACGAGCAGTACTTC. The encoded protein is CASSPRTSGTTYEQYF.

This clonotype was detected ten times or more. The rearrangement links TRBV4-3 to TRBJ1-2; tentatively, D is TRBD1 (6 bases). V lost 4 bases and J lost 0, with 12 bases in between. This CDR3 spans 15 amino acids. CDR1 and CDR2 (germline): LGHNA, YSLEER. CDR3 protein: CASSRTATSNYGYTF. The CDR3 nucleotides are TGCGCCAGCAGCCGGACAGCCACCTCTAACTATGGCTACACCTTC.

This clonotype was picked up a small number of times. This sequence joins TRBV5-8 and TRBJ2-7, with D possibly matching TRBD1 (5 bases). The CDR3 totals 12 residues. The germline gives CDR1 SGHTS, CDR2 YDEGEE. V lost 4 bases and J lost 6, with 11 bases in between. This CDR3 reads CASSGAPAEQYF. CDR3 DNA sequence: TGTGCCAGCAGCGGGGCCCCCGCCGAGCAGTACTTC.

This clonotype was counted at least ten times. V usage is TRBV7-9 and J usage is TRBJ2-2, with a weak D call TRBD1 (6 bases). Germline CDR1 reads SEHNR; CDR2 reads FQNEAQ (reference sequence). The CDR3 is made up of 14 amino acids. The V and J ends lost 2 bases and 6 bases respectively, with 10 bases between them. The CDR3 sequence: CASSLPQGAGELFF. CDR3 sequence (DNA): TGTGCCAGCAGCTTACCACAGGGTGCCGGGGAGCTGTTTTTT.

This clonotype appeared many times. The V and J genes are TRBV7-2 and TRBJ2-7; 8 bases are shared with TRBD2. Germline CDR1 is SGHTA and CDR2 is FQGNSA. V trimming: 6 bases; J trimming: 3 bases; junction bases outside the gene matches: 10. CDR3 size: 15 residues. The CDR3 nucleotides read TGTGCCAGCAGTCCGAGCGGGAGTGATGTCTACGAGCAGTACTTC. Protein: CASSPSGSDVYEQYF.

This clonotype was seen only a few times. The chain couples TRBV7-9 to TRBJ1-6; TRBD1 might be the D (6 bases). Trimming took 1 base from V and 9 from J, leaving 13 bases between them. Germline values: CDR1 SEHNR, CDR2 FQNEAQ (reference sequence). This CDR3 region has 15 residues. Here the CDR3 DNA reads TGTGCCAGCAGCTTAGGGCAGGGGCTAACTTCACCCCTCCACTTT. Translated: CASSLGQGLTSPLHF. The full variable domain, its missing parts supplied by reference TRBV7-9 and TRBJ1-6, is DTGVSQNPRHKITKRGQNVTFRCDPISEHNRLYWYRQTLGQGPEFLTYFQNEAQLEKSRLLSDRFSAERPKGSFSTLEIQRTEQGDSAMYLCASSLGQGLTSPLHFGNGTRLTVT.

This clonotype has only a few counts. The genes are TRBV9 and TRBJ2-1; no firm D call. The CDR3 contains 15 residues. Germline-derived CDR1 and CDR2 are SGDLS and YYNGEE. V lost 0 bases and J lost 4, with 11 bases in between. The CDR3 bases are TGTGCCAGCAGCGTAGGCCTCGGAGAGTACAATGAGCAGTTCTTC. This gives the protein CASSVGLGEYNEQFF.